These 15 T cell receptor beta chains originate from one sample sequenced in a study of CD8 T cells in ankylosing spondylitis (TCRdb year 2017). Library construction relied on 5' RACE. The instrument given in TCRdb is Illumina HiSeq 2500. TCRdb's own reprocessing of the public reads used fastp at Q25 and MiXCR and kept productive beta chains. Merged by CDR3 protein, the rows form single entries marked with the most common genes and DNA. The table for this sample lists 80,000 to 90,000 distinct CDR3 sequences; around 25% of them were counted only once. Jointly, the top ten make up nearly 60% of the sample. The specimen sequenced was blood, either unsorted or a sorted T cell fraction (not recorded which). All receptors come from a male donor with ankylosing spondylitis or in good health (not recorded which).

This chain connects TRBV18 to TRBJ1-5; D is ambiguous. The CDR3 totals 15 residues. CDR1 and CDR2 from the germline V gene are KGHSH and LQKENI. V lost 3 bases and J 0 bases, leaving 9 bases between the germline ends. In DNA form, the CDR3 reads TGTGCCAGCTCACCCACAGCAAATAGCAATCAGCCCCAGCATTTT. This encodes CASSPTANSNQPQHF. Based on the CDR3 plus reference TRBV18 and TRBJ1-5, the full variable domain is NAGVMQNPRHLVRRRGQEARLRCSPMKGHSHVYWYRQLPEEGLKFMVYLQKENIIDESGMPKERFSAEFPKEGPSILRIQQVVRGDSAAYFCASSPTANSNQPQHFGDGTRLSIL.

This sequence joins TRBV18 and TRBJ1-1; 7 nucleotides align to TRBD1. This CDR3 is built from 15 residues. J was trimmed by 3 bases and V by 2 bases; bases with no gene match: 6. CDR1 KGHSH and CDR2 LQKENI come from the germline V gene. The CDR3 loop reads CASSPLTGRDTEAFF. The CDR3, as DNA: TGTGCCAGCTCACCATTGACAGGGAGGGACACTGAAGCTTTCTTT.

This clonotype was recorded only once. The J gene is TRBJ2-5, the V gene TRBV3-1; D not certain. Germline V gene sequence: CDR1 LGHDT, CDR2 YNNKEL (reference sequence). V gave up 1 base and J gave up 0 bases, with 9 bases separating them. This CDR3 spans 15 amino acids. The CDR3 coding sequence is TGTGCCAGCAGCCAAGGCGTCGTGTACCAAGAGACCCAGTACTTC. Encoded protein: CASSQGVVYQETQYF.

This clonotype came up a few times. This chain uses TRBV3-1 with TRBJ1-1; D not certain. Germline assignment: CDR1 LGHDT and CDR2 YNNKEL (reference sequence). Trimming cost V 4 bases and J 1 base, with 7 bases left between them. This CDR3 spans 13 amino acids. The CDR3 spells CASSRSQNTEAFF. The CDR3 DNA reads TGTGCCAGCAGCCGAAGTCAGAACACTGAAGCTTTCTTT.

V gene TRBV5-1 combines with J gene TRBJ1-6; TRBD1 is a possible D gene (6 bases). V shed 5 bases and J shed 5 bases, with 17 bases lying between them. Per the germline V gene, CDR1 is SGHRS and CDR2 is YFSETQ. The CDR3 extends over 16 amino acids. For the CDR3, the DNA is TGCGCCAGCAGTAGCTCAGGGGTCGGAGATAATTCACCCCTCCACTTT. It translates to CASSSSGVGDNSPLHF.

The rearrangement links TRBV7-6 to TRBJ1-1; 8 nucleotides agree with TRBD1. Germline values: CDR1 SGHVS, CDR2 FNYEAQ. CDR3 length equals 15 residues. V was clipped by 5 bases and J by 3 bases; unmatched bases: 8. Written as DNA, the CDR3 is TGTGCCAGCAGCCCGGGACAGGTTCAGGACACTGAAGCTTTCTTT. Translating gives CASSPGQVQDTEAFF.

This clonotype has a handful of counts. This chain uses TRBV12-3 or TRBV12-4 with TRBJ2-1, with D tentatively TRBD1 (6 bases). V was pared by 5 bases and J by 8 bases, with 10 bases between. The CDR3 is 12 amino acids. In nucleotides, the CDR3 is TGTGCCAGCAGTCCTAGACAGGATGAGCAGTTCTTC. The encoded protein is CASSPRQDEQFF.

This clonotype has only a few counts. The CDR3: CASSQGSLTEAFF. The CDR3 DNA sequence: TGTGCCAGCAGCCAAGGCAGTCTCACTGAAGCTTTCTTT. This chain uses TRBV3-1 with TRBJ1-1; D is undetermined. The CDR3 is 13 amino acids. V lost 1 base, J lost 4 bases, and 7 bases lay in between. Per the germline V gene, CDR1 is LGHDT and CDR2 is YNNKEL (reference sequence).

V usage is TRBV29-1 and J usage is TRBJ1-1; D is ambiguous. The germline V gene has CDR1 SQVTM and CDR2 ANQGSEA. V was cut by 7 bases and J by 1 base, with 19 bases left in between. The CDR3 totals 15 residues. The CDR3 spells CSAGYLLRKNTEAFF. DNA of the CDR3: TGCAGCGCTGGGTACCTTCTCAGAAAGAACACTGAAGCTTTCTTT.

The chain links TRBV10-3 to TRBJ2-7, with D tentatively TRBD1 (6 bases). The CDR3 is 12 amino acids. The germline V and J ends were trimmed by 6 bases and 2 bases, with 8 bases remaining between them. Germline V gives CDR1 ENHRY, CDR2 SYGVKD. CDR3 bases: TGTGCCATCAGCGGACAGACCTACGAGCAGTACTTC. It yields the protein CAISGQTYEQYF.

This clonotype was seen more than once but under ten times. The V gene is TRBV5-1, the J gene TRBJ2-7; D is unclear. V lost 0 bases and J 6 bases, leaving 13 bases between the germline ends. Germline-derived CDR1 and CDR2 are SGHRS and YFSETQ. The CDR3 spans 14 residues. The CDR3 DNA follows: TGCGCCAGCAGCTTGGAAGGGTTCTGGAGCGAGCAGTACTTC. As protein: CASSLEGFWSEQYF.

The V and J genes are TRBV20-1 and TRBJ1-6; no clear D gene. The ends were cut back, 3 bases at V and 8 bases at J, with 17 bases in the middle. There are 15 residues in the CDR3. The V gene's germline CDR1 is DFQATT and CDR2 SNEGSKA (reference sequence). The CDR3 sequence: CSARQESPGDSPLHF. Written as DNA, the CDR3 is TGCAGTGCTAGGCAGGAATCACCTGGGGATTCACCCCTCCACTTT.

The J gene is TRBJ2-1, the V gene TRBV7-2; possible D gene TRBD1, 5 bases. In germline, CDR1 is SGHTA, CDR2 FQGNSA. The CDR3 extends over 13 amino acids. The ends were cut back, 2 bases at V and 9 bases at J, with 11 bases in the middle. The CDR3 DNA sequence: TGTGCCAGCAGCTTAATGATGGGGCGTGAGCAGTTCTTC. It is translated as CASSLMMGREQFF.

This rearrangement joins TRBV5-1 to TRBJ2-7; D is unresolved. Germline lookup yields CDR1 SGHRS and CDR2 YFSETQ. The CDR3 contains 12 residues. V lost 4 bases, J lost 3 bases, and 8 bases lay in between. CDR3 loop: CASSPDGYEQYF. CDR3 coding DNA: TGCGCCAGCAGCCCTGACGGCTACGAGCAGTACTTC.

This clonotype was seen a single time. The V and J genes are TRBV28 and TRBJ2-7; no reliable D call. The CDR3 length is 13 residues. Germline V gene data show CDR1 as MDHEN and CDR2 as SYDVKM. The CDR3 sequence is CASSPAGAYEQYV. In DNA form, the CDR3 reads TGTGCCAGCAGTCCCGCAGGAGCCTACGAGCAGTATGTC.